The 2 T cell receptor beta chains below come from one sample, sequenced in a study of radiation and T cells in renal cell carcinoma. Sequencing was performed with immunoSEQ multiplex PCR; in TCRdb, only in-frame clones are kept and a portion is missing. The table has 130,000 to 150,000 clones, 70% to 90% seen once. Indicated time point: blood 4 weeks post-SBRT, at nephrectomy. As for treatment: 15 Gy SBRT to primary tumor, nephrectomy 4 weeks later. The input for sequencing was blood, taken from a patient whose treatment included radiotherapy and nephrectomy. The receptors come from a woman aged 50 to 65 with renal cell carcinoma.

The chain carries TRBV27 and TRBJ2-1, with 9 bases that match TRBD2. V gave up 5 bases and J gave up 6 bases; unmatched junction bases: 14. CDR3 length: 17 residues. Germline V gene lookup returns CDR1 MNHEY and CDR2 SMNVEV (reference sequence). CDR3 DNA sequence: TGTGCCAGCAGTCCCCGGGGTAGCGGGAGACCTGGCAATGAGCAGTTCTTC. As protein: CASSPRGSGRPGNEQFF.

The CDR3 coding sequence is TGTGCCAGTACCAACAAAGGGGGCAACTCCTACGAGCAGTACTTC. It specifies CASTNKGGNSYEQYF. V is TRBV19 and J is TRBJ2-7; TRBD1 matches at 7 bases. The CDR3 is 15 amino acids. Losses at the gene ends were 7 bases for V and 0 bases for J; bases not matched to a gene: 9. The germline CDR1 and CDR2 sequences are LNHDA and SQIVND (reference sequence).